A selection of T cell receptor beta chains follows, all from one sample in a study of T-cell reconstitution after alpha-beta-depleted transplantation in children. TCRdb redid the calling of the PCR reads with MiXCR, one entry per CDR3 protein. The sample holds approximately 980,000 distinct CDR3 sequences, about 29% seen once. Source: PBMCs, mostly from graft donor cells, taken 360 days after TCRalphabeta/CD19-depleted stem cell transplant. The receptors shown here come from a boy in the first two years of life who had a stem cell transplant for SCID, so the T cells may come from the graft donor. Each CDR3 is given with its conserved first and last residue. The order of the fields is CDR3 protein, CDR3 DNA, V gene, D gene, J gene, clone size. A D gene is named only where the DNA matches it firmly. Clone size appears in some rows only: once, few, many, or a class for an expanded clone.

CAIGPTGELFF,TGTGCCATTGGACCGACCGGGGAGCTGTTTTTT,TRBV28,.,TRBJ2-2,.
CASSSPWGANTGELFF,TGTGCCAGCAGCTCTCCGTGGGGGGCGAACACCGGGGAGCTGTTTTTT,TRBV5-6,.,TRBJ2-2,.
CASSVGPRPSQETQYF,TGTGCCAGCAGCGTTGGGCCCAGACCGTCACAAGAGACCCAGTACTTC,TRBV7-9,.,TRBJ2-5,.
CATSDPGQGASTDTQYF,TGTGCCACCAGTGATCCGGGACAGGGCGCTAGCACAGATACGCAGTATTTT,TRBV24-1,TRBD1,TRBJ2-3,.
CASSLGLGSTDTQYF,TGTGCCAGCAGTTTGGGACTCGGAAGCACAGATACGCAGTATTTT,TRBV12-3/TRBV12-4,.,TRBJ2-3,many
CSATGRDTDTQYF,TGCAGTGCTACCGGACGGGACACAGATACGCAGTATTTT,TRBV20-1,.,TRBJ2-3,.
CSVVVTNTGELFF,TGCAGCGTCGTCGTAACGAACACCGGGGAGCTGTTTTTT,TRBV29-1,.,TRBJ2-2,.
CASSHSGWDYGYTF,TGTGCCAGCAGCCATTCCGGCTGGGACTATGGCTACACCTTC,TRBV3-1,.,TRBJ1-2,.
CASSQVGGPGGNEQFF,TGCGCCAGCAGCCAAGTGGGGGGACCAGGAGGGAATGAGCAGTTCTTC,TRBV4-1,.,TRBJ2-1,.
CASSLQALTGGYEQYF,TGTGCCAGCAGTTTGCAGGCTTTGACAGGGGGCTACGAGCAGTACTTC,TRBV28,TRBD1,TRBJ2-7,.
CASTSDRGGSPLHF,TGTGCCAGCACCTCGGACAGGGGAGGATCACCCCTCCACTTT,TRBV6-1,TRBD1,TRBJ1-6,few
CASDRGPKETQYF,TGTGCCAGCGACAGGGGGCCGAAAGAGACCCAGTACTTC,TRBV6-1,TRBD1,TRBJ2-5,few
CASSSPGELAKNIQYF,TGTGCCAGTAGTTCACCAGGAGAGCTAGCCAAAAACATTCAGTACTTC,TRBV19,.,TRBJ2-4,once
CASSLVPRDSPNEKLFF,TGTGCCAGCAGTTTAGTCCCAAGGGACTCACCGAATGAAAAACTGTTTTTT,TRBV12-3/TRBV12-4,.,TRBJ1-4,few
CASSLVVAGGMETQYF,TGTGCCAGCAGTTTAGTTGTAGCGGGGGGGATGGAGACCCAGTACTTC,TRBV12-3/TRBV12-4,TRBD2,TRBJ2-5,.
CSARGDARTEAFF,TGCAGTGCTAGAGGGGACGCTCGGACTGAAGCTTTCTTT,TRBV20-1,.,TRBJ1-1,few
CASSQGLAGRSYEQYF,TGCGCCAGCAGCCAAGGGCTAGCGGGTCGATCCTACGAGCAGTACTTC,TRBV4-1,TRBD2,TRBJ2-7,.
CSVMGTGGLIEAFF,TGCAGTGTAATGGGGACAGGGGGCCTGATTGAAGCTTTCTTT,TRBV20-1,TRBD1,TRBJ1-1,.
CASSYRLGQNTDTQYF,TGTGCCAGCAGCTACCGACTAGGACAAAACACAGATACGCAGTATTTT,TRBV11-2,.,TRBJ2-3,.
CASSHNSFSSYNEQFF,TGCGCCAGCAGCCACAACAGCTTTAGCTCCTACAATGAGCAGTTCTTC,TRBV4-1,.,TRBJ2-1,few
CASSYSGFSNQPQHF,TGTGCCAGCAGTTACTCGGGTTTTAGCAATCAGCCCCAGCATTTT,TRBV6-2/TRBV6-3,.,TRBJ1-5,few
CATSSGLAGGLADTQYF,TGTGCCACCAGCTCCGGACTAGCGGGGGGGCTCGCAGATACGCAGTATTTT,TRBV15,TRBD2,TRBJ2-3,few
CASSVDDRFTGANVLTF,TGTGCCAGCAGCGTAGATGACAGGTTTACTGGGGCCAACGTCCTGACTTTC,TRBV9,.,TRBJ2-6,.
CASSLGEGYGYTF,TGTGCCAGCAGCTTAGGGGAGGGCTATGGCTACACCTTC,TRBV7-9,.,TRBJ1-2,few
CASSLGRTENYNEQFF,TGTGCCAGCAGCTTAGGGCGAACAGAAAACTACAATGAGCAGTTCTTC,TRBV7-9,.,TRBJ2-1,.
CAISAPAVEQYF,TGTGCCATCAGCGCCCCCGCAGTCGAGCAGTACTTC,TRBV10-3,.,TRBJ2-7,few
CATSDPRSNTGELFF,TGTGCCACCAGTGATCCTCGATCGAACACCGGGGAGCTGTTTTTT,TRBV24-1,.,TRBJ2-2,.
CATSRGASGGIETQYF,TGTGCCACCAGCAGAGGAGCTAGCGGGGGAATAGAGACCCAGTACTTC,TRBV15,TRBD2,TRBJ2-5,.
CASSEINSNQPQHF,TGTGCCAGCAGCGAGATTAATAGCAATCAGCCCCAGCATTTT,TRBV12-3/TRBV12-4,.,TRBJ1-5,.
CASSHGEANVLTF,TGTGCCAGCAGCCATGGGGAGGCCAACGTCCTGACTTTC,TRBV4-2,.,TRBJ2-6,.
CASSPRLAGGSRPSYNEQFF,TGTGCCAGCAGCCCTCGACTAGCGGGGGGGTCCAGACCTTCCTACAATGAGCAGTTCTTC,TRBV11-1,TRBD2,TRBJ2-1,once
CASSPGGGSWEQFF,TGTGCCAGCAGCCCAGGCGGGGGTTCATGGGAGCAGTTCTTC,TRBV7-3,TRBD2,TRBJ2-1,few
CASDPTGGLYNEQFF,TGCGCCAGCGACCCGACAGGGGGTCTCTACAATGAGCAGTTCTTC,TRBV5-1,TRBD1,TRBJ2-1,many
CASSFYQGNPGELFF,TGTGCCAGCAGCTTCTACCAGGGGAACCCCGGGGAGCTGTTTTTT,TRBV7-9,.,TRBJ2-2,.
CSGGGQYEQYF,TGCAGCGGGGGGGGCCAGTACGAGCAGTACTTC,TRBV29-1,.,TRBJ2-7,few
CASSLVLGAGSTEAFF,TGTGCCAGCAGCTTAGTCTTGGGGGCAGGGAGCACTGAAGCTTTCTTT,TRBV7-2,.,TRBJ1-1,.
CASSLEGATSGLEQYF,TGTGCCAGCAGTTTAGAGGGGGCGACTAGCGGGCTCGAGCAGTACTTC,TRBV28,TRBD2,TRBJ2-7,.
CSARDTSGGVYTDTQYF,TGCAGTGCTAGAGATACTAGCGGGGGGGTATATACAGATACGCAGTATTTT,TRBV20-1,TRBD2,TRBJ2-3,.
CAIREPGLAGGGSYEQYF,TGTGCCATCAGGGAACCGGGACTAGCGGGGGGAGGGTCCTACGAGCAGTACTTC,TRBV10-3,TRBD2,TRBJ2-7,.
CASSGGLAPRVEAFF,TGTGCCAGCAGCGGAGGGCTGGCCCCGCGCGTTGAAGCTTTCTTT,TRBV7-9,.,TRBJ1-1,few
CASSFKATGANVLTF,TGTGCCAGCAGTTTTAAGGCCACTGGGGCCAACGTCCTGACTTTC,TRBV12-3/TRBV12-4,.,TRBJ2-6,.
CSALGQDTADTQYF,TGCAGTGCTTTGGGACAGGATACGGCAGATACGCAGTATTTT,TRBV20-1,TRBD1,TRBJ2-3,.
CASSLRAGSRTSGNTIYF,TGTGCCAGCAGCTTAAGGGCAGGGTCCAGGACCTCTGGAAACACCATATATTTT,TRBV7-2,.,TRBJ1-3,many
CARSRAPGAVNTGELFF,TGTGCCAGATCTAGAGCCCCGGGGGCCGTGAACACCGGGGAGCTGTTTTTT,TRBV2,.,TRBJ2-2,.
CASSSQIPGTGYNSPLHF,TGTGCCAGCAGCTCGCAAATCCCTGGGACAGGCTATAATTCACCCCTCCACTTT,TRBV12-3/TRBV12-4,TRBD1,TRBJ1-6,.
CSVEVGQSEAFF,TGCAGCGTTGAAGTAGGACAGTCTGAAGCTTTCTTT,TRBV29-1,.,TRBJ1-1,few
CASTLGGRGMNTEAFF,TGTGCCAGCACCCTCGGTGGCAGGGGCATGAACACTGAAGCTTTCTTT,TRBV12-3/TRBV12-4,.,TRBJ1-1,few
CAWTAPGSGANVLTF,TGTGCCTGGACGGCGCCGGGTTCTGGGGCCAACGTCCTGACTTTC,TRBV30,.,TRBJ2-6,.
CASSLVDRAYEQYF,TGCGCCAGCAGCTTGGTGGACAGGGCCTACGAGCAGTACTTC,TRBV5-1,TRBD1,TRBJ2-7,many
CASSWGRLVLDTQYF,TGTGCCAGCAGCTGGGGGAGACTAGTTCTTGATACGCAGTATTTT,TRBV7-8,.,TRBJ2-3,.
CASSLSSRRAGSPLHF,TGTGCCAGCAGTTTATCGTCGCGGAGGGCCGGCTCACCCCTCCACTTT,TRBV12-3/TRBV12-4,.,TRBJ1-6,few
CSAPRTGKTYEQYF,TGCAGTGCTCCCCGGACAGGGAAGACCTACGAGCAGTACTTC,TRBV20-1,TRBD1,TRBJ2-7,.
CASSYGTGGGLGTQYF,TGTGCCAGCAGTTACGGGACCGGGGGGGGCCTGGGTACGCAGTATTTT,TRBV6-5,TRBD2,TRBJ2-3,.
CASTLRQGAADTQYF,TGTGCCAGCACCTTGCGACAGGGGGCCGCAGATACGCAGTATTTT,TRBV12-3/TRBV12-4,TRBD1,TRBJ2-3,few
CASSQWDREGETQYF,TGTGCCAGCAGCCAGTGGGACAGGGAGGGAGAGACCCAGTACTTC,TRBV3-1,TRBD1,TRBJ2-5,.